Listed below are T cell receptor beta chains from one sample, sequenced in a study of high-grade serous ovarian cancer treatment subgroups. This table comes from immunoSEQ multiplex PCR, and its TCRdb copy is limited to in-frame clones, with some not included. The sample includes 950 to 1,000 clones, approximately 61% of them seen just once. Sequenced material: tumor tissue. Receptor source: a human donor with high-grade serous ovarian cancer. CDR3s include the opening cysteine and the closing phenylalanine or tryptophan. A D gene is named only where the DNA matches it firmly. Rows may omit the clone size; those that give it use once, few, many or a size class.

once	16	TRBD1	TRBV4-2	TRBJ2-3	CASSQDLRDRTDTQYF	TGTGCCAGCAGCCAAGATCTCCGGGACAGGACAGATACGCAGTATTTT
.	18	TRBD2	TRBV6-4	TRBJ2-1	CASSDPQATSGRGNEQFF	TGTGCCAGCAGTGATCCCCAGGCCACTAGCGGGAGAGGCAATGAGCAGTTCTTC
.	15	.	TRBV6-6	TRBJ1-1	CASSYSSSLNTEAFF	TGTGCCAGCAGTTACTCGAGTAGCCTGAACACTGAAGCTTTCTTT
once	17	TRBD2	TRBV4-1	TRBJ2-5	CASSQAGLAGETETQYF	TGCGCCAGCAGCCAAGCTGGACTAGCGGGAGAAACAGAGACCCAGTACTTC
.	14	.	TRBV5-6	TRBJ1-4	CASSFAGLGEKLFF	TGTGCCAGCAGCTTCGCAGGGTTAGGGGAAAAACTGTTTTTT
.	15	TRBD1	TRBV6-6	TRBJ1-5	CASSYPTGGDQPQHF	TGTGCCAGCAGTTACCCGACAGGGGGCGATCAGCCCCAGCATTTT
.	14	.	TRBV7-9	TRBJ1-1	CASSFSQKNTEAFF	TGTGCCAGCAGCTTTAGTCAAAAAAACACTGAAGCTTTCTTT
.	18	TRBD1	TRBV7-3	TRBJ2-7	CASSLRGPGQGVRHEQYF	TGTGCCAGCAGCTTAAGGGGGCCCGGACAGGGGGTACGGCATGAGCAGTACTTC
few	17	TRBD2	TRBV5-6	TRBJ2-3	CASSLEALAGGVDTQYF	TGTGCCAGCAGCTTGGAGGCCCTAGCGGGAGGGGTAGATACGCAGTATTTT
.	18	.	TRBV1	TRBJ2-5	CTSSQDRWGRTHQETQYF	TGCACCAGCAGCCAAGATCGATGGGGCAGAACTCATCAAGAGACCCAGTACTTC
.	17	.	TRBV28	TRBJ2-6	CASVGGQPFSGANVLTF	TGTGCCAGCGTGGGGGGACAGCCCTTCTCTGGGGCCAACGTCCTGACTTTC
.	16	.	TRBV5-1	TRBJ1-1	CASSLVGGAGDTEAFF	TGCGCCAGCAGCTTGGTCGGGGGGGCTGGGGACACTGAAGCTTTCTTT
.	16	TRBD2	TRBV4-3	TRBJ2-1	CASSQEPSGSLNEQFF	TGCGCCAGCAGCCAAGAACCCAGCGGGAGTCTCAATGAGCAGTTCTTC
.	15	.	TRBV11-1	TRBJ2-3	CASSLLAPTTDTQYF	TGTGCCAGCAGCTTACTAGCGCCCACCACAGATACGCAGTATTTT
.	16	TRBD1	TRBV5-5	TRBJ1-2	CASSEGTDPVYYGYTF	TGTGCCAGCAGCGAAGGGACAGATCCCGTCTACTATGGCTACACCTTC
.	15	.	TRBV27	TRBJ2-1	CASTGTPLAYNEQFF	TGTGCCAGTACCGGGACTCCATTAGCCTACAATGAGCAGTTCTTC
.	18	TRBD1	TRBV23-1	TRBJ1-2	CASSQPGGRGRGDYGYTF	TGCGCCAGCAGTCAACCAGGGGGCAGGGGGCGGGGAGATTATGGCTACACCTTC
.	14	TRBD1	TRBV30	TRBJ2-5	CAWRPDREQETQYF	TGTGCCTGGAGGCCAGACAGGGAACAAGAGACCCAGTACTTC
.	18	.	TRBV4-3	TRBJ2-7	CASSQDLPEGLLSYEQYF	TGCGCCAGCAGCCAAGATCTGCCCGAGGGGCTCCTTTCCTACGAGCAGTACTTC
.	15	TRBD2	TRBV15	TRBJ2-7	CATSFRGGGAYEQYF	TGTGCCACCAGCTTTCGGGGTGGGGGGGCCTACGAGCAGTACTTC
.	15	TRBD2	TRBV5-4	TRBJ2-3	CASSVPGLAGDTQYF	TGTGCCAGCAGTGTGCCGGGACTAGCGGGAGATACGCAGTATTTT
.	15	.	TRBV11-2	TRBJ2-1	CASSLGPRGGDEQFF	TGTGCCAGCAGCTTAGGGCCTAGGGGTGGAGATGAGCAGTTCTTC
.	15	.	TRBV28	TRBJ1-2	CASSSAGYSNYGYTF	TGTGCCAGCAGTTCCGCAGGCTATTCTAACTATGGCTACACCTTC
.	13	.	TRBV28	TRBJ1-1	CASSFPMNTEAFF	TGTGCCAGCAGTTTCCCGATGAACACTGAAGCTTTCTTT